The 13 T cell receptor beta chains listed next were all sequenced from one sample in a study of T cells after posttransplantation cyclophosphamide. Control samples came 1 year after myeloablative marrow transplants with methotrexate plus calcineurin inhibitor. The assay was immunoSEQ multiplex PCR, and TCRdb's table has in-frame clones only and misses some. This table has 15,000 to 19,000 clones, 80% to 85% appearing once. Specimen: PBMCs, collected less than 400 days after allogeneic stem cell transplant with calcineurin inhibitor and methotrexate. These receptors originate from a young adult male patient who received an allogeneic stem cell transplant from a related donor, was CMV-positive, and had no GVHD. Some of the T cells might come from the graft donor.

V usage is TRBV10-2 and J usage is TRBJ1-1; weak D call: TRBD1 (6 bases). This CDR3 has 12 amino acids. The ends were cut back, 7 bases at V and 6 bases at J, with 12 bases in the middle. CDR1 WSHSY and CDR2 SAAADI come from the germline V gene. The CDR3 sequence is CASKGGGAEAFF. The CDR3, as DNA: TGCGCCAGCAAGGGAGGGGGAGCTGAAGCTTTCTTT.

The chain links TRBV15 to TRBJ1-6; D not resolved. Trimming left V 1 base short and J 8 bases short, with 12 bases between. This CDR3 is built from 15 residues. Germline CDR1 LNHNV, CDR2 YYDKDF (reference sequence). Here the CDR3 DNA reads TGTGCCACCAGCAGAGCGGACCGGCGGGATTCACCCCTCCACTTT. As protein: CATSRADRRDSPLHF.

The chain joins TRBV6-1 to TRBJ2-2; 8 positions agree with TRBD2. V was pared by 3 bases and J by 8 bases, with 11 bases of the junction left unmatched. The CDR3 runs to 16 residues. Germline CDR1 and CDR2: MNHNS and SASEGT. CDR3 DNA sequence: TGTGCCAGCAGTGATCGTGGCGGGAGGAGATTTGGGGAGCTGTTTTTT. Protein sequence: CASSDRGGRRFGELFF.

CDR3 in amino acids: CASSPLGTGETEAFF. The CDR3 DNA follows: TGTGCCAGCTCACCACTTGGGACAGGGGAGACTGAAGCTTTCTTT. The V gene is TRBV18, the J gene TRBJ1-1, with 10 bases fitting TRBD1. With V trimmed by 1 base and J by 5 bases, 4 bases remained unmatched. The CDR3 has 15 amino acids. Germline lookup yields CDR1 KGHSH and CDR2 LQKENI.

This clone was seen a single time. Here the CDR3 reads CSVRTGVITGELFF. The DNA of the CDR3 is TGCAGCGTACGGACAGGGGTAATCACCGGGGAGCTGTTTTTT. V gene TRBV29-1 combines with J gene TRBJ2-2; 9 positions match TRBD1. The CDR3 consists of 14 residues. The germline V gene has CDR1 SQVTM and CDR2 ANQGSEA. The V gene end was trimmed by 6 bases and the J gene end by 4 bases; junction bases not matched to a gene: 6.

J is TRBJ2-5 and V is TRBV18, with D possibly matching TRBD2 (5 bases). The closer fit of TRBJ2-7 to the DNA end suggests the J call may be wrong. This CDR3 contains 14 residues. CDR1 is KGHSH and CDR2 is LQKENI in the germline V gene. The CDR3 bases are TGTGCCAGCTCACCTTCCTCGGGATCTAACGAGCAGTACTTC. Amino acid sequence: CASSPSSGSNEQYF.

This sequence joins TRBV6-1 and TRBJ2-7, with 8 bases that match TRBD1. The V gene's germline CDR1 is MNHNS and CDR2 SASEGT. The CDR3 has 12 amino acids. With V trimmed by 5 bases and J by 6 bases, 3 bases remained unmatched. Here the CDR3 DNA reads TGTGCCAGCAGTCTGACAGGGGCCGAGCAGTACTTC. Residues: CASSLTGAEQYF.

The genes are TRBV5-5 and TRBJ1-2; D ambiguous. The CDR3 is 14 residues long. Trimming cost V 3 bases and J 5 bases, with 14 bases left between them. CDR1 SGHKS and CDR2 YYEKEE come from the germline V gene (reference sequence). The DNA for the CDR3 is TGTGCCAGCAGCTCCCCGGACGGGAGATATGGCTACACCTTC. Its translation: CASSSPDGRYGYTF.

This clone was seen a single time. V is TRBV7-6 and J is TRBJ2-5; a possible D gene is TRBD1 (5 bases). From germline, CDR1 is SGHVS and CDR2 FNYEAQ. Trimming took off 4 bases at V and 3 bases at J, with 6 bases between the two ends. This CDR3 comprises 12 residues. CDR3: CASSSREETQYF. CDR3 sequence (DNA): TGTGCCAGCAGCTCCAGGGAAGAGACCCAGTACTTC.

J is TRBJ1-4 and V is TRBV28; 12 bases are shared with TRBD1. The CDR3 has 18 amino acids. V trimming: 7 bases; J trimming: 8 bases; junction bases outside the gene matches: 17. The V gene's germline CDR1 is MDHEN and CDR2 SYDVKM. The DNA of the CDR3 is TGTGCCAGCAACCCCTCCGGGACAGGGGGCTTTGGGGGAGAAAAACTGTTTTTT. Encoded protein: CASNPSGTGGFGGEKLFF.

This clone is classed as medium-sized. The CDR3 spells CARRSGQGLNTEAFF. CDR3 DNA: TGTGCCAGAAGATCGGGACAGGGCCTGAACACTGAAGCTTTCTTT. This chain joins TRBV7-5 and TRBJ1-1; no check of the table's D call, TRBD1, against the DNA was made. TRBV7-5 is a pseudogene segment. This CDR3 contains 15 residues.

This sequence joins TRBV10-3 and TRBJ2-1; TRBD2 aligns across 14 bases. In germline, CDR1 is ENHRY, CDR2 SYGVKD. The junction had 3 bases not matched to a gene; V was cut back by 7 bases and J by 1 base. The CDR3 runs 16 residues. The CDR3 sequence: CAIMGTSGRSYNEQFF. The CDR3 bases are TGTGCCATCATGGGGACTAGCGGGAGATCCTACAATGAGCAGTTCTTC.

V and J are TRBV9 and TRBJ2-5, with D perhaps TRBD2 (6 bases). Trimming took 2 bases from V and 3 from J, leaving 14 bases between them. The CDR3 is 15 amino acids. CDR1 is SGDLS and CDR2 is YYNGEE in the germline V gene. The CDR3 DNA is TGTGCCAGCAGCGTTCGCGGTGGAGGGGAAGAGACCCAGTACTTC. It translates to CASSVRGGGEETQYF.